This paragraph covers one T cell receptor beta chain sequence. The method was immunoSEQ multiplex PCR; TCRdb's version includes in-frame clones alone and lacks a portion of them. This sample carries roughly 330,000 clones, roughly nine tenths of them seen once, and the ten largest clones take around 6.6%. The CDR3 sequence is 14 residues long. V was shortened by 1 base and J by 2 bases, with 5 bases between the two germline ends. Germline assignment: CDR1 SGHTA and CDR2 FQGNSA. This sample is part of a study of blood T cell repertoires in COVID-19. Background on the study: T cells, B-cell-depleted T cells, or PBMCs supplied cDNA or gDNA.

The chain joins TRBV7-2 to TRBJ2-2, with D unresolved. This receptor was obtained from a man in his late teens or twenties who had recovered from COVID-19. Sequencing was performed on peripheral blood. The CDR3 coding sequence is TGTGCCAGCAGCTTAGGAGAAAACACCGGGGAGCTGTTTTTT. Amino acid sequence: CASSLGENTGELFF.